This T cell receptor (beta chain) was identified in a study of OX40 agonist ivuxolimab in advanced cancers. Whole-study context: Three patients showed partial responses: one hepatocellular carcinoma and two cutaneous melanoma cases.

A word on this clone: The antigen remains unidentified.

Data came from immunoSEQ multiplex PCR; TCRdb stores just in-frame clones and leaves some out. The table records 77,000 or so clones, 90% of them present only once. V shed 1 base and J 2 bases; nucleotides not matched to a gene: 7. The CDR3 contains 16 residues. Germline CDR1 reads SGDLS; CDR2 reads YYNGEE. Findings of the study overall: On average, CD8+ T cells had more expanded clones than CD4+. There were also nonresponders showing low normalized T-cell clonal expansion. At doses 0.1 to 3.0 mg/kg, CD4+ and CD8+ clones expanded.

The origin of this receptor is an adult with an advanced solid tumor such as melanoma, head and neck, liver or kidney cancer. The sequencing used CD4+ or CD8+ T cells sorted from blood, collected in a trial of the OX40 agonist ivuxolimab. This chain links TRBV9 with TRBJ2-3, with 7 nucleotides matching TRBD1. CDR3 loop: CASSVRTGDFTDTQYF. The CDR3 DNA reads as TGTGCCAGCAGCGTAAGGACAGGAGACTTCACAGATACGCAGTATTTT.